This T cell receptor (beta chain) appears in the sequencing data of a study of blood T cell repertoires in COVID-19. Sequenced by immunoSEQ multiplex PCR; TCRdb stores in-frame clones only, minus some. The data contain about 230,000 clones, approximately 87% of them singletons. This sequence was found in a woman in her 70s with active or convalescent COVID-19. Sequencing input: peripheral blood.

Here the CDR3 reads CASSTDGGAFSGYTF. The CDR3 DNA is TGTGCCAGCAGCACGGACGGAGGGGCATTTTCTGGCTACACCTTC. The chain joins TRBV27 to TRBJ1-2; possibly TRBD1 for D (5 bases). Germline V lookup: CDR1 MNHEY, CDR2 SMNVEV (reference sequence). V was pared by 6 bases and J by 7 bases, with 21 bases between. The CDR3 is 15 residues long.